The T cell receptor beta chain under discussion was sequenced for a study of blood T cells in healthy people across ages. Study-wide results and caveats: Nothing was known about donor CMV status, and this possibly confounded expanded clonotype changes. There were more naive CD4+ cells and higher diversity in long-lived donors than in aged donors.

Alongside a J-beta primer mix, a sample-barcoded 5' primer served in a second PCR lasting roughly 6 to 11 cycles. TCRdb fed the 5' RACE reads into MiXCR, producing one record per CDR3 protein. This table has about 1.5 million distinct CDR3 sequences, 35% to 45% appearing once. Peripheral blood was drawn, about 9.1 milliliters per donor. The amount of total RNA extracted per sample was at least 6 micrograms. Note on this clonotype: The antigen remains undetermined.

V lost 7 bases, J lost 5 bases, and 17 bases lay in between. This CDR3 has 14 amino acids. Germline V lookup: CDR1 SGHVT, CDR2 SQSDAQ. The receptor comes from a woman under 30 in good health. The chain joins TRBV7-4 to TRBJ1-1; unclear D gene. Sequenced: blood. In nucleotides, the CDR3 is TGTGCCAGCATCGAAAACCCGGACGGTACTGAAGCTTTCTTT. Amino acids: CASIENPDGTEAFF.